Below are 17 T cell receptor beta chains sequenced from a single sample in a study of T cells in localized non-small cell lung cancer. Assay: immunoSEQ multiplex PCR; the TCRdb copy retains only in-frame clones and omits some. The sample has around 3,700 clones, roughly 27% seen once; the top ten hold about 16%. The specimen was lung tumor tissue, collected before any cancer treatment. The receptor source for this set is a female donor older than 55 with stage I lung adenocarcinoma.

This clone is judged medium-sized (0.01 to 0.1%). This rearrangement joins TRBV7-5 to TRBJ1-4; TRBD1 is the table's D call, not checked against the DNA. TRBV7-5 is a documented pseudogene. The CDR3 has 17 residues. The DNA for the CDR3 is TGTGCCAGCAGCCAAAAGGGACAGGGAGGGGGAAGAGAAAAACTGTTTTTT. Its translation is CASSQKGQGGGREKLFF.

The chain links TRBV1 to TRBJ2-2; TRBD1 is taken as the D call from the table, unchecked against the DNA. TRBV1 is deemed a pseudogene. The CDR3 totals 16 residues. The chain's CDR3 is CASSPYGTGDPGELFF. The CDR3, as DNA: TGCGCCAGCAGCCCATACGGGACAGGGGACCCCGGGGAGCTGTTTTTT.

This clone was seen more than once but under ten times. The chain uses TRBV11-3 and TRBJ2-1, with 10 nucleotides matching TRBD2. The CDR3 runs to 16 residues. The germline CDR1 and CDR2 sequences are SGHNT and YENEEA. Trimming at V came to 3 bases and at J to 3 bases, leaving 5 bases not matched to a gene. CDR3 sequence: CASSLEAGGDYNEQFF. In DNA, the CDR3 is TGTGCCAGCAGCTTGGAAGCGGGGGGGGACTACAATGAGCAGTTCTTC.

This clone was seen more than once but under ten times. This rearrangement joins TRBV9 to TRBJ1-2, with D possibly being TRBD1 (5 bases). Deletions cut 1 base from V and 5 bases from J, with 15 bases between. Germline CDR1 is SGDLS and CDR2 is YYNGEE. The CDR3 loop spans 15 amino acids. The DNA of the CDR3 is TGTGCCAGCAGCGTAAGCGAGGGGCTTATTTATGGCTACACCTTC. Amino acids: CASSVSEGLIYGYTF.

This clone turned up a few times. This chain uses TRBV6-8 with TRBJ2-7; TRBD1 is a possible D gene (5 bases). This CDR3 comprises 13 residues. Germline CDR1 MNHGY, CDR2 SAAAGT. Trimming took off 5 bases at V and 0 bases at J, with 8 bases between the two ends. CDR3 region: CASSMDNSYEQYF. DNA of the CDR3: TGTGCCAGCAGTATGGACAACTCCTACGAGCAGTACTTC.

This chain links TRBV6-8 with TRBJ2-5, with D uncertain. CDR3 length equals 13 residues. CDR1 and CDR2 from the germline V gene are MNHGY and SAAAGT. V was trimmed by 2 bases and J by 4 bases, leaving 8 bases between them. Written as DNA, the CDR3 is TGTGCCAGCAGTTACAGGGTTCTAGAGACCCAGTACTTC. Translating it yields CASSYRVLETQYF.

The genes are TRBV4-1 and TRBJ1-4; no definite D call. This CDR3 comprises 15 residues. Germline CDR1 reads MGHRA; CDR2 reads YSYEKL. V lost 2 bases to trimming and J lost 4 bases, with 11 bases between them. The CDR3 loop is CASSQIISHNEKLFF. DNA of the CDR3: TGCGCCAGCAGCCAAATAATATCCCATAATGAAAAACTGTTTTTT.

CDR3 in DNA: TGTGCCTGGAGTAATAGGGCAGGGTCTGGCTACACCTTC. Its protein product is CAWSNRAGSGYTF. The chain couples TRBV30 to TRBJ1-2, with D maybe TRBD1 (5 bases). CDR3 length equals 13 residues. CDR1 is GTSNPN, CDR2 SVGIG, per germline (reference sequence). Trimming took off 2 bases at V and 7 bases at J, with 14 bases between the two ends. The full variable domain, its missing parts supplied by reference TRBV30 and TRBJ1-2, is SQTIHQWPATLVQPVGSPLSLECTVEGTSNPNLYWYRQAAGRGLQLLFYSVGIGQISSEVPQNLSASRPQDRQFILSSKKLLLSDSGFYLCAWSNRAGSGYTFGSGTRLTVV.

J is TRBJ1-2 and V is TRBV29-1, with unresolved D. The CDR3 has 12 amino acids. Germline CDR1 SQVTM, CDR2 ANQGSEA. V was pared by 2 bases and J by 4 bases, with 8 bases between. The CDR3 bases are TGCAGCGTTGAAAGCCTCGGCTATGGCTACACCTTC. Translation: CSVESLGYGYTF.

This clone came up a few times. V is TRBV11-3 and J is TRBJ1-2; D might be TRBD1 (6 bases). The V gene lost 2 bases and the J gene lost 3 bases, with 10 bases spanning the gap. The CDR3 is 14 residues long. Germline V gene data show CDR1 as SGHNT and CDR2 as YENEEA. The CDR3 region is CASSLNGGDYGYTF. The CDR3 bases are TGTGCCAGCAGCTTAAATGGGGGCGACTATGGCTACACCTTC.

The chain couples TRBV19 to TRBJ2-5; 11 positions agree with TRBD2. V trimming: 7 bases; J trimming: 4 bases; junction bases outside the gene matches: 14. This CDR3 contains 17 residues. CDR1 is LNHDA, CDR2 SQIVND, per germline (reference sequence). The CDR3: CASNSPALAGGGETQYF. The CDR3 DNA follows: TGTGCCAGTAATTCTCCGGCGTTAGCGGGGGGGGGAGAGACCCAGTACTTC. The whole variable domain, remainder taken from reference TRBV19 and TRBJ2-5, is DGGITQSPKYLFRKEGQNVTLSCEQNLNHDAMYWYRQDPGQGLRLIYYSQIVNDFQKGDIAEGYSVSREKKESFPLTVTSAQKNPTAFYLCASNSPALAGGGETQYFGPGTRLLVL.

There are a few counts of this clone. The rearrangement uses TRBV5-1 and TRBJ1-5, with TRBD1 matching 7 bases. CDR1 and CDR2 (germline): SGHRS, YFSETQ. The CDR3 is 14 amino acids. V lost 3 bases to trimming and J lost 4 bases; unmatched junction nucleotides: 4. This chain's CDR3 is CASSSGQPNQPQHF. The CDR3 DNA follows: TGCGCCAGCAGCTCGGGACAGCCAAATCAGCCCCAGCATTTT.

The rearrangement uses TRBV19 and TRBJ1-2; D gene unclear. Germline V gene sequence: CDR1 LNHDA, CDR2 SQIVND (reference sequence). The V end lost 10 bases, the J end lost 2 bases, and 11 bases lay between the germline ends. CDR3 length equals 12 residues. The CDR3 DNA is TGTGCCATTTGGGCGAAAAACTATGGCTACACCTTC. Translating gives CAIWAKNYGYTF. Full variable domain (outside the CDR3, taken from reference TRBV19 and TRBJ1-2): DGGITQSPKYLFRKEGQNVTLSCEQNLNHDAMYWYRQDPGQGLRLIYYSQIVNDFQKGDIAEGYSVSREKKESFPLTVTSAQKNPTAFYLCAIWAKNYGYTFGSGTRLTVV.

The chain employs TRBV19 and TRBJ1-2; no clear D gene. The ends were cut back, 4 bases at V and 7 bases at J, with 10 bases in the middle. CDR3 length: 12 amino acids. Germline V gives CDR1 LNHDA, CDR2 SQIVND (reference sequence). Here the CDR3 DNA reads TGTGCCAGTAGTAGGGAGGGCGGTGGCTACACCTTC. Protein sequence: CASSREGGGYTF.

CDR3 coding DNA: TGTGCCAGCACCCCCGGGACGGGGGCGAATGAAAAACTGTTTTTT. Its translation is CASTPGTGANEKLFF. The chain has TRBV6-9 and TRBJ1-4; possibly TRBD1 for D (6 bases). V was trimmed by 7 bases and J by 5 bases, leaving 17 bases between them. The CDR3 totals 15 residues. Germline loops: CDR1 MNHGY, CDR2 SVAAGI.

This chain connects TRBV30 to TRBJ1-5; D is possibly TRBD1 (5 bases). The CDR3 is 13 amino acids. Germline CDR1 GTSNPN, CDR2 SVGIG (reference sequence). Trimming removed 0 bases at V and 2 bases at J, with 5 bases between. The CDR3 DNA reads as TGTGCCTGGAGTGTCAGGGGCAATCAGCCCCAGCATTTT. This encodes CAWSVRGNQPQHF.

The chain couples TRBV30 to TRBJ2-7; no reliable D call. The germline V gene encodes CDR1 GTSNPN and CDR2 SVGIG (reference sequence). The germline V and J ends were trimmed by 3 bases and 4 bases, with 13 bases remaining between them. The CDR3 contains 13 residues. This CDR3 reads CAWRVVNEYEQYF. CDR3 DNA: TGTGCCTGGAGAGTGGTCAACGAATACGAGCAGTACTTC.